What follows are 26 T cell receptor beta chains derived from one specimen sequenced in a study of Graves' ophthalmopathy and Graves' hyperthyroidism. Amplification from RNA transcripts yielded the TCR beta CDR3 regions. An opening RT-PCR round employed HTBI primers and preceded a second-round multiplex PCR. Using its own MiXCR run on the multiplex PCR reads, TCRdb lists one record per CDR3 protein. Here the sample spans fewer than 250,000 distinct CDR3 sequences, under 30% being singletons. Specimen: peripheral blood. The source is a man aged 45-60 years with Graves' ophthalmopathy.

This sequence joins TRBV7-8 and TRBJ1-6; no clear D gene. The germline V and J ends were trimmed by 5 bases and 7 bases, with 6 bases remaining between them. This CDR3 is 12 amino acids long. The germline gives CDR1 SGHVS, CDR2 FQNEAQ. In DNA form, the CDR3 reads TGTGCCAGCAGCCGCGGGAATTCACCCCTCCACTTT. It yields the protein CASSRGNSPLHF.

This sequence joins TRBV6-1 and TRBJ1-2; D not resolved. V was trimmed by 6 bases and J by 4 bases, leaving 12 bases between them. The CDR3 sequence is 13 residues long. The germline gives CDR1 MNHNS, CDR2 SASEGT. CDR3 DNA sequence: TGTGCCAGCAGCCATAATTACCTCTATGGCTACACCTTC. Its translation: CASSHNYLYGYTF.

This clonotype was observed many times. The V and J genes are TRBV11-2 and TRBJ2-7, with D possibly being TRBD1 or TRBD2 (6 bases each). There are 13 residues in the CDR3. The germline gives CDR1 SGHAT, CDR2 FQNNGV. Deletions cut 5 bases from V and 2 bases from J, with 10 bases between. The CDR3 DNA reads TGTGCCAGCAGCCCTAGGGGGGCCTACGAGCAGTACTTC. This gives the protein CASSPRGAYEQYF.

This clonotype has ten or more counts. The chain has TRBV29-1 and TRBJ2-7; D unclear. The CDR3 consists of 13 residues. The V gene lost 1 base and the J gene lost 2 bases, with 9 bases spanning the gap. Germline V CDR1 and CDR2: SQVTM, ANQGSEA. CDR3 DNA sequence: TGCAGCGTTGAAGTAGGGCAGCCCTACGAGCAGTACTTC. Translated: CSVEVGQPYEQYF.

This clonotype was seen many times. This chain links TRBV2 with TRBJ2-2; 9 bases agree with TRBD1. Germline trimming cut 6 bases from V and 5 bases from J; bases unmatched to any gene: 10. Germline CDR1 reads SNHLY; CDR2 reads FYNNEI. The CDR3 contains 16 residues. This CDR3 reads CASSRTGAEGTGELFF. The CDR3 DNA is TGTGCCAGCAGCCGGACAGGGGCGGAGGGGACCGGGGAGCTGTTTTTT.

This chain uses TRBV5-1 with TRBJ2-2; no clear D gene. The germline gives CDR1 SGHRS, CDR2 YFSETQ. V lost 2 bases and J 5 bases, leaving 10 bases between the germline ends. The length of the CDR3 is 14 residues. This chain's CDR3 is CASSFFSGTGELFF. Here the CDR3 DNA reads TGCGCCAGCAGCTTTTTTAGTGGGACCGGGGAGCTGTTTTTT. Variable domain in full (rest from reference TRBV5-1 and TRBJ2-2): KAGVTQTPRYLIKTRGQQVTLSCSPISGHRSVSWYQQTPGQGLQFLFEYFSETQRNKGNFPGRFSGRQFSNSRSEMNVSTLELGDSALYLCASSFFSGTGELFFGEGSRLTVL.

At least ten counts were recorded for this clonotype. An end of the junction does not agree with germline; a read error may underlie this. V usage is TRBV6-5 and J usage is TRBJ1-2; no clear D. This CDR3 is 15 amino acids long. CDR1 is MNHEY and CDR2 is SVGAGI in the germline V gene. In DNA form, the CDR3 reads TGTGCCAACAGTTACCCGGACGGGCGTAACTATGGCTACACCTTC. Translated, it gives CANSYPDGRNYGYTF.

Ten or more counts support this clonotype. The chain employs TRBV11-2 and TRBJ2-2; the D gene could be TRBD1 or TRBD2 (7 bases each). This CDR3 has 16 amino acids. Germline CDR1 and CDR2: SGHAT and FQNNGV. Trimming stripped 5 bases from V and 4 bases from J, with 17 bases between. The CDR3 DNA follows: TGTGCCAGCAGCCCCTGGGAGGGGGCGATCACCGGGGAGCTGTTTTTT. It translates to CASSPWEGAITGELFF.

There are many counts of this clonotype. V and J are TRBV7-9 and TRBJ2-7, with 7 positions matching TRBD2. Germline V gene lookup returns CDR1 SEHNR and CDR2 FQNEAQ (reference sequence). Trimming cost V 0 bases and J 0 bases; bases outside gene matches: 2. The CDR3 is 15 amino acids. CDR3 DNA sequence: TGTGCCAGCAGCTTAGCGGGAGGGCTCTCCTACGAGCAGTACTTC. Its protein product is CASSLAGGLSYEQYF.

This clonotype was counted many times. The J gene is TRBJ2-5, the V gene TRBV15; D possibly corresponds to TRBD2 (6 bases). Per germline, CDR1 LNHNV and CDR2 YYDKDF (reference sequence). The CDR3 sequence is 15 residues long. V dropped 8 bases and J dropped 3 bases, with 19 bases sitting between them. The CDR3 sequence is CATGIGTLLEETQYF. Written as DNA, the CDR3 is TGTGCCACCGGGATAGGGACTCTCCTGGAAGAGACCCAGTACTTC.

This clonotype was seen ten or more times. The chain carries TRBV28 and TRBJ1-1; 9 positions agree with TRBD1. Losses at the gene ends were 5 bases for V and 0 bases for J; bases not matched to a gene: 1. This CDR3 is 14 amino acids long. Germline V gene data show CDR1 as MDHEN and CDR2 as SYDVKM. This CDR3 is CASSRDRVNTEAFF. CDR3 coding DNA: TGTGCCAGCAGTCGGGACAGGGTGAACACTGAAGCTTTCTTT.

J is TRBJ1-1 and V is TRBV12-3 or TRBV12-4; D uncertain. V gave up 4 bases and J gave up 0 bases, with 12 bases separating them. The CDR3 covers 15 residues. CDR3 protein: CASSYVTQMNTEAFF. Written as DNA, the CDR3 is TGTGCCAGCAGTTACGTGACCCAGATGAACACTGAAGCTTTCTTT.

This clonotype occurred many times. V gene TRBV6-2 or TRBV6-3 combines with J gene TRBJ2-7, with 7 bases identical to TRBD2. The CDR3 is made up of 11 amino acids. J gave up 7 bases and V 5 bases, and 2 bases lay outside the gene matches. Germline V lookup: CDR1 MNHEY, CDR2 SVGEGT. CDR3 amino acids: CASSREEEQYF. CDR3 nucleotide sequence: TGTGCCAGCAGTCGGGAGGAGGAGCAGTACTTC.

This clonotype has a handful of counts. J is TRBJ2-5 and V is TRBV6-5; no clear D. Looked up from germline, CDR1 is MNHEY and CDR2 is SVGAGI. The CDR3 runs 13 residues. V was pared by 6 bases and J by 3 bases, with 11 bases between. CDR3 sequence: CASSHDWEETQYF. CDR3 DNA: TGTGCCAGCAGCCACGACTGGGAAGAGACCCAGTACTTC.

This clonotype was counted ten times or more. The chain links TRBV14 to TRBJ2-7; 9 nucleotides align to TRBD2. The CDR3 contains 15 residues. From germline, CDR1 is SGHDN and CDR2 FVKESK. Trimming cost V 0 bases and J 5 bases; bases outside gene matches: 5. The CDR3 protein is CASSQEIAGADEQYF. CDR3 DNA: TGTGCCAGCAGCCAAGAAATAGCGGGAGCGGACGAGCAGTACTTC.

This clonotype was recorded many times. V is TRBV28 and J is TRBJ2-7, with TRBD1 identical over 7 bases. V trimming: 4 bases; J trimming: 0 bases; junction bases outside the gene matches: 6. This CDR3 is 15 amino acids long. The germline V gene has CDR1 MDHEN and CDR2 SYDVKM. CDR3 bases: TGTGCCAGCAGTTCGCCCAGGGGGAGCTCCTACGAGCAGTACTTC. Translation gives CASSSPRGSSYEQYF. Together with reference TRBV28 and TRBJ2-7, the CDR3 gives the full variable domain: DVKVTQSSRYLVKRTGEKVFLECVQDMDHENMFWYRQDPGLGLRLIYFSYDVKMKEKGDIPEGYSVSREKKERFSLILESASTNQTSMYLCASSSPRGSSYEQYFGPGTRLTVT.

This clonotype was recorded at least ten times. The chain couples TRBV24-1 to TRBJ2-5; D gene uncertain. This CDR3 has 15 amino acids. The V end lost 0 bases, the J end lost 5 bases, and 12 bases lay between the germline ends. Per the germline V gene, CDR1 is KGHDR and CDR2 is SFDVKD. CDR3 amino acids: CATSDLGTEEETQYF. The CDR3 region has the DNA TGTGCCACCAGTGATTTGGGAACAGAAGAGGAGACCCAGTACTTC.

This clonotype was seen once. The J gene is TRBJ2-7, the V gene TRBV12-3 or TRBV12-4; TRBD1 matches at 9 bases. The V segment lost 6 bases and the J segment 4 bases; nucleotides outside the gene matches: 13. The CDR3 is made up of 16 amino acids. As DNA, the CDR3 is TGTGCCAGCAGCCAAGCCCCGCCCGGGACAGGGTACGAGCAGTACTTC. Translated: CASSQAPPGTGYEQYF.

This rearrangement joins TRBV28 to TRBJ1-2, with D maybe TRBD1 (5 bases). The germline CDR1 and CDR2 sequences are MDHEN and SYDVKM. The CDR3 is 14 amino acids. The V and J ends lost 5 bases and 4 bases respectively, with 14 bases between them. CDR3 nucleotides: TGTGCCAGCAGTCCCACGGGGGGGGTCTATGGCTACACCTTC. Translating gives CASSPTGGVYGYTF.

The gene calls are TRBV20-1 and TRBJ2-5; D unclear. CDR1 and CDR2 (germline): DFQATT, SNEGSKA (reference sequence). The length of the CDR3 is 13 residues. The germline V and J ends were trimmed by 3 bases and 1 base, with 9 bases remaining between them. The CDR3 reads CSASKAGQETQYF. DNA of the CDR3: TGCAGTGCTAGCAAGGCAGGCCAAGAGACCCAGTACTTC.

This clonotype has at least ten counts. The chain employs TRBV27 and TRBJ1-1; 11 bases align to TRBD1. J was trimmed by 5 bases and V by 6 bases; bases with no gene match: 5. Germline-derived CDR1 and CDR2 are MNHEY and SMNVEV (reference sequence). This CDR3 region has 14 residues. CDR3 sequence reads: CASSLGQGATEAFF. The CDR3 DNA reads TGTGCCAGCAGCCTCGGACAGGGGGCAACTGAAGCTTTCTTT.

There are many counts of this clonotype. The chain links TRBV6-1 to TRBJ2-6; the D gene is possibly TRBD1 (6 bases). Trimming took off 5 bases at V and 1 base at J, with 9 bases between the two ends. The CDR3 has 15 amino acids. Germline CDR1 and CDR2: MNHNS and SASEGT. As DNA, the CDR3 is TGTGCCAGCAGTAGAACAGGGTCTGGGGCCAACGTCCTGACTTTC. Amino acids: CASSRTGSGANVLTF.

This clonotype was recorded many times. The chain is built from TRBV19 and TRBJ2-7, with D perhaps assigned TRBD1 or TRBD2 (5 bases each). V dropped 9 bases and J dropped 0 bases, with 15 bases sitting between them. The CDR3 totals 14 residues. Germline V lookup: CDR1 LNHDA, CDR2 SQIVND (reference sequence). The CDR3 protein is CASSPGPSSYEQYF. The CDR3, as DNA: TGTGCCAGCAGTCCGGGGCCTAGCTCCTACGAGCAGTACTTC.

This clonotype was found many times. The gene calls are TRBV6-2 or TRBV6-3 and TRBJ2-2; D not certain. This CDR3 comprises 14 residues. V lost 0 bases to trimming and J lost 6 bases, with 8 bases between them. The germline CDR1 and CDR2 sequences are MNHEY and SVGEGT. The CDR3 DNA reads TGTGCCAGCAGTTACTCTCGGAGAGCCGGGGAGCTGTTTTTT. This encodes CASSYSRRAGELFF.

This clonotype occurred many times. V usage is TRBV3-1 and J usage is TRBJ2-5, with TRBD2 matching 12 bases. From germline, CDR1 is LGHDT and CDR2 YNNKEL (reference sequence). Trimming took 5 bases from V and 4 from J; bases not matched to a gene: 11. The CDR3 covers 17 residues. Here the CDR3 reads CASSYERLAGVGETQYF. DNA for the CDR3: TGTGCCAGCAGCTACGAACGACTAGCGGGAGTTGGAGAGACCCAGTACTTC.

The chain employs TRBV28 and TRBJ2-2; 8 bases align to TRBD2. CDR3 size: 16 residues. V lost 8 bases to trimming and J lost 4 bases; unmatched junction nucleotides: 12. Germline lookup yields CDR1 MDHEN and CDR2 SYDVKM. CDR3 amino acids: CASLPGGPGVTGELFF. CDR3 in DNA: TGTGCCAGCCTACCGGGAGGGCCTGGGGTCACCGGGGAGCTGTTTTTT.